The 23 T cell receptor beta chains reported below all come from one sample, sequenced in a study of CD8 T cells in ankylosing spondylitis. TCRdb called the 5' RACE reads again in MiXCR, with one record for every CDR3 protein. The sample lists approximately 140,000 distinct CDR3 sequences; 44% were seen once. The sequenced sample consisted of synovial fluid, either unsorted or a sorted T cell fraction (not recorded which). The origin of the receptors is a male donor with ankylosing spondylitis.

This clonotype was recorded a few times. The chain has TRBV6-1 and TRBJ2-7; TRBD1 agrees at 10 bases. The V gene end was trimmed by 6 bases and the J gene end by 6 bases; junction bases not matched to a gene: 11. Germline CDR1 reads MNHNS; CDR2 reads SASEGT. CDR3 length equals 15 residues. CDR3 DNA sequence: TGTGCCAGCAGCGTTACCGGGACAGGGGTCCGCGAGCAGTACTTC. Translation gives CASSVTGTGVREQYF.

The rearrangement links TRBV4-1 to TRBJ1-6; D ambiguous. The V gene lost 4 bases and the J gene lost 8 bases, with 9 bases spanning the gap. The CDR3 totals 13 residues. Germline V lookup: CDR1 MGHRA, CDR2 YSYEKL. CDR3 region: CASSRQKYSPLHF. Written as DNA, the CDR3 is TGCGCCAGCAGCCGACAAAAATATTCACCCCTCCACTTT.

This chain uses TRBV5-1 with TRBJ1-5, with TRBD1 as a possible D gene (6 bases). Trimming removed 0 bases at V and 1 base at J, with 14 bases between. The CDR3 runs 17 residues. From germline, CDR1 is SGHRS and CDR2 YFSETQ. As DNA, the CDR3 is TGCGCCAGCAGCTTGGGGGCCCAGGGGATGAGCAATCAGCCCCAGCATTTT. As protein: CASSLGAQGMSNQPQHF.

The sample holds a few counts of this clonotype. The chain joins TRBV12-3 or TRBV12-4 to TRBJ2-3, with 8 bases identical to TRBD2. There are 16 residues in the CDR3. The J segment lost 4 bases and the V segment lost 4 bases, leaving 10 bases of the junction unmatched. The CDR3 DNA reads TGTGCCAGCAGTTCTCCGGGACTAGTTTTCCCAGATACGCAGTATTTT. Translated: CASSSPGLVFPDTQYF.

CDR3 DNA: TGTGCCAGCTCACCACAGGACTGGGGCGGGTACAATGAGCAGTTCTTC. Protein: CASSPQDWGGYNEQFF. The chain combines TRBV18 with TRBJ2-1; D might be TRBD1 or TRBD2, each matching 5 bases. CDR3 length: 16 residues. V was pared by 1 base and J by 4 bases, with 14 bases between. From germline, CDR1 is KGHSH and CDR2 LQKENI.

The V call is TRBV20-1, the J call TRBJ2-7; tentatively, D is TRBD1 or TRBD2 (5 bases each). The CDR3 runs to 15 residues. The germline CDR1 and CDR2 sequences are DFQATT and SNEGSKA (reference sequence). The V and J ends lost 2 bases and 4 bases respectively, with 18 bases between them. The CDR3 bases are TGCAGTGCTAGAAGAAACCGGGACGGCCATTACGAGCAGTACTTC. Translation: CSARRNRDGHYEQYF.

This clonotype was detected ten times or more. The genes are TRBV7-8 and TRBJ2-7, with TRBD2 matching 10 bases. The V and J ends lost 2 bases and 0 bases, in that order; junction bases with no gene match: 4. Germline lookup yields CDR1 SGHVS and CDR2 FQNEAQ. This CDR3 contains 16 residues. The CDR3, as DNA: TGTGCCAGCAGCTTAATCCCTAGCGGGAGCTCCTACGAGCAGTACTTC. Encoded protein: CASSLIPSGSSYEQYF. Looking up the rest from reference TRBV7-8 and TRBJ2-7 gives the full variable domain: GAGVSQSPRYKVAKRGQDVALRCDPISGHVSLFWYQQALGQGPEFLTYFQNEAQLDKSGLPSDRFFAERPEGSVSTLKIQRTQQEDSAVYLCASSLIPSGSSYEQYFGPGTRLTVT.

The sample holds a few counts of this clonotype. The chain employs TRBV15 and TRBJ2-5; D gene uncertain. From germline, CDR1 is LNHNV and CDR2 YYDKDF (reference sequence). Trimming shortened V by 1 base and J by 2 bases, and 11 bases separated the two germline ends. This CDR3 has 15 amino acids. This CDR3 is CATSRVQSPQETQYF. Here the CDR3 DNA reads TGTGCCACCAGCAGAGTACAGTCACCTCAAGAGACCCAGTACTTC. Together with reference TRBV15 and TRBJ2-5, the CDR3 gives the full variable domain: DAMVIQNPRYQVTQFGKPVTLSCSQTLNHNVMYWYQQKSSQAPKLLFHYYDKDFNNEADTPDNFQSRRPNTSFCFLDIRSPGLGDTAMYLCATSRVQSPQETQYFGPGTRLLVL.

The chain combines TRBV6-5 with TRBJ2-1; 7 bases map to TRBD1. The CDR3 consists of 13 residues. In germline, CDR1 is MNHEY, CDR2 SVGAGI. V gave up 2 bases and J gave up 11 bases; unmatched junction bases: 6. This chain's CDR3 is CASSYRTGQKQFF. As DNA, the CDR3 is TGTGCCAGCAGTTACCGGACAGGTCAAAAGCAGTTCTTC.

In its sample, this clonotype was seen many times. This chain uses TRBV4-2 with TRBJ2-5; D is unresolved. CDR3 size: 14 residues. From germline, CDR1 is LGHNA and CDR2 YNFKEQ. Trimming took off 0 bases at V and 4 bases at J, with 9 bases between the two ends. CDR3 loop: CASSQDRAGETQYF. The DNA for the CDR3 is TGTGCCAGCAGCCAAGATCGGGCAGGAGAGACCCAGTACTTC.

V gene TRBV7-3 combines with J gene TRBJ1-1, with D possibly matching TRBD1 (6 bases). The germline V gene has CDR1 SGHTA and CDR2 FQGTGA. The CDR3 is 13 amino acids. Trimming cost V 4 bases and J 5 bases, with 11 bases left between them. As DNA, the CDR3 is TGTGCCAGCAGCTGGGAAGGGGGGACTGAAGCTTTCTTT. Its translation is CASSWEGGTEAFF.

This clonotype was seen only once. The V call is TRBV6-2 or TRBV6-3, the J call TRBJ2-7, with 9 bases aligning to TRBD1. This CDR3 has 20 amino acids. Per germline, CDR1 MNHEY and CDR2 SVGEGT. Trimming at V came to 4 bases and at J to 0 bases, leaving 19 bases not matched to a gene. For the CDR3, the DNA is TGTGCCAGCAGTTGTGGGGTCCGGGACAGGGATTACCCACACTCCTACGAGCAGTACTTC. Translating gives CASSCGVRDRDYPHSYEQYF.

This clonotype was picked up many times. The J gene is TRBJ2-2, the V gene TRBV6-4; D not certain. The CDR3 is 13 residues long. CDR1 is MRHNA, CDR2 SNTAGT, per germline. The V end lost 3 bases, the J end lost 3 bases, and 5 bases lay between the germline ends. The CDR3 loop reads CASSERDTGELFF. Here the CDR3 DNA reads TGTGCCAGCAGTGAAAGGGACACCGGGGAGCTGTTTTTT.

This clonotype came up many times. The CDR3 is CASSRHEQYF. CDR3 nucleotide sequence: TGTGCCAGCAGCCGACACGAGCAGTACTTC. V and J are TRBV3-1 and TRBJ2-7; D is uncertain. Deletions cut 4 bases from V and 5 bases from J, with 3 bases between. The CDR3 is 10 residues long. The germline V gene encodes CDR1 LGHDT and CDR2 YNNKEL (reference sequence).

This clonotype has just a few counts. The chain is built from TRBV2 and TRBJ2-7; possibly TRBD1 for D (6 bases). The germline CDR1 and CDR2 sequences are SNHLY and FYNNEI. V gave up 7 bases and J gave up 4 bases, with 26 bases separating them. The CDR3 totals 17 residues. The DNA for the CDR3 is TGTGCCAGCACTAACCCAGGGGTACACGGGGTAGATTACGAGCAGTACTTC. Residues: CASTNPGVHGVDYEQYF.

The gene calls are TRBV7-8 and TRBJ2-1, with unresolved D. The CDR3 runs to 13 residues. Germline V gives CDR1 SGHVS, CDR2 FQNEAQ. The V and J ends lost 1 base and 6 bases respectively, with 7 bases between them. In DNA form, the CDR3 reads TGTGCCAGCAGCTTAGGGATGGTCAATGAGCAGTTCTTC. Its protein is CASSLGMVNEQFF.

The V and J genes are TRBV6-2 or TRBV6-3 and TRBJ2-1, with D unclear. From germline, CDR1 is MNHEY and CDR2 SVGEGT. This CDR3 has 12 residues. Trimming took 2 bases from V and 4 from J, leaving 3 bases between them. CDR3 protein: CASSYVYNEQFF. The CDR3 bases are TGTGCCAGCAGTTACGTGTACAATGAGCAGTTCTTC.

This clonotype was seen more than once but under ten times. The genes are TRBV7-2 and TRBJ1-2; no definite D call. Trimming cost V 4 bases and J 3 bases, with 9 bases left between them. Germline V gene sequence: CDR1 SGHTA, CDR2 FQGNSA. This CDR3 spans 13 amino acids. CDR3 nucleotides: TGTGCCAGCAGCTCAAACATGTACTATGGCTACACCTTC. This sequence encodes CASSSNMYYGYTF.

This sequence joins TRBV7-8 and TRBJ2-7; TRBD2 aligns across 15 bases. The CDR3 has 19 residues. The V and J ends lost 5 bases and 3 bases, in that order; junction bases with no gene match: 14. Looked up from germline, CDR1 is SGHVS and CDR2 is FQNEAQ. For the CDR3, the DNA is TGTGCCAGCAGCGACTCAGCGGGACTAGCGGGGGGAACGGGCTACGAGCAGTACTTC. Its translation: CASSDSAGLAGGTGYEQYF.

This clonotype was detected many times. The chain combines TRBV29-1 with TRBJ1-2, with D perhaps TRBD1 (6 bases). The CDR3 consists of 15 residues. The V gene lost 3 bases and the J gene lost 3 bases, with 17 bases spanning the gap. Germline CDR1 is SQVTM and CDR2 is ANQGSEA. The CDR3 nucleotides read TGCAGCGTTGACTCCGGCGCACAGGGCGACTATGGCTACACCTTC. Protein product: CSVDSGAQGDYGYTF.

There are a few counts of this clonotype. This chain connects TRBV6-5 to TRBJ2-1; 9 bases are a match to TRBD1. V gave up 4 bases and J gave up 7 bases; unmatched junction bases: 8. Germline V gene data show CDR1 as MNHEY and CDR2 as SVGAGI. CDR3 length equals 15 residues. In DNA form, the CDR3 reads TGTGCCAGCAGTTCCTCCGGGACAGGGTGGAATGAGCAGTTCTTC. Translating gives CASSSSGTGWNEQFF.

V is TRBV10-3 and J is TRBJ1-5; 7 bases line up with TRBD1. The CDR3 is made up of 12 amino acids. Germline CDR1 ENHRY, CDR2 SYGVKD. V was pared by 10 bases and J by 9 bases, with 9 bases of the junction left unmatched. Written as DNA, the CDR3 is TGTGCCAGCAGGGAGGGGGCTGGGCCCCAGCATTTT. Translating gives CASREGAGPQHF.

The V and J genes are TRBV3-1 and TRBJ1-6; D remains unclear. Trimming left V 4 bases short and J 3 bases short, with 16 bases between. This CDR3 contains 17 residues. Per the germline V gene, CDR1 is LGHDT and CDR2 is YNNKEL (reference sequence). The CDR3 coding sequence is TGTGCCAGCAGCCGGACCCTTGACACCTTCTATAATTCACCCCTCCACTTT. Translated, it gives CASSRTLDTFYNSPLHF.